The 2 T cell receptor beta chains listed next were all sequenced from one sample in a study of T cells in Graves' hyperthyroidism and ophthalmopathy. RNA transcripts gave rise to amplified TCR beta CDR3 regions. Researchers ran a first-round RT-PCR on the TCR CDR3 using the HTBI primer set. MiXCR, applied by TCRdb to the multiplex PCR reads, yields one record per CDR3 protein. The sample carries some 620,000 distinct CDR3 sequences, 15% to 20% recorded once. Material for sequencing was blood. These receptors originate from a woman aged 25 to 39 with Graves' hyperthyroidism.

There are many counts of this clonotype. CDR3 coding DNA: TGTGCCAGCGAGGGGCTTAAGCTAGGTGAGCAGTTCTTC. Its protein product is CASEGLKLGEQFF. The genes are TRBV6-1 and TRBJ2-1; D may correspond to TRBD1 or TRBD2 (5 bases each). V was trimmed by 8 bases and J by 9 bases, leaving 17 bases between them. Germline assignment: CDR1 MNHNS and CDR2 SASEGT. The CDR3 loop spans 13 amino acids.

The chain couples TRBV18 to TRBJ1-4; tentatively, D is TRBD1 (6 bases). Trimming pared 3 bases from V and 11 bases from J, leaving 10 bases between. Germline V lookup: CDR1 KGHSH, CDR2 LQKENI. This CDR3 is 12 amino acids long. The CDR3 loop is CASSPGGQKLFF. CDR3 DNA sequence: TGTGCCAGCTCACCGGGAGGACAGAAACTGTTTTTT.